This passage covers 9 T cell receptor beta chains from one sample sequenced in a study of blood T cell repertoires in COVID-19. Sequenced by immunoSEQ multiplex PCR; TCRdb stores in-frame clones only, minus some. The sample consists of some 97,000 clones, 90% of them appearing once. The material sequenced was peripheral blood. These receptor sequences come from a man aged 60 to 75 with acute or convalescent COVID-19.

The chain couples TRBV29-1 to TRBJ1-2, with D tentatively TRBD1 (5 bases). Trimming left V 7 bases short and J 7 bases short, with 16 bases between. CDR1 is SQVTM, CDR2 ANQGSEA, per germline. The CDR3 is 12 residues long. The CDR3 nucleotides read TGCAGCGCTGGAAGGGGATTGGGTGGCTACACCTTC. Its protein product is CSAGRGLGGYTF.

V and J are TRBV10-3 and TRBJ1-3, with D possibly being TRBD1 (5 bases). CDR3 size: 11 residues. Trimming removed 8 bases at V and 8 bases at J, with 10 bases between. CDR1 is ENHRY and CDR2 is SYGVKD in the germline V gene. The chain's CDR3 is CAISGGDTIYF. Written as DNA, the CDR3 is TGTGCCATCTCCGGGGGGGACACCATATATTTT.

The chain uses TRBV2 and TRBJ1-1; D gene ambiguous. Germline CDR1 is SNHLY and CDR2 is FYNNEI. This CDR3 comprises 14 residues. Trimming removed 3 bases from V and 3 bases from J, with 11 bases in between. CDR3 protein: CASSDARGHTEAFF. The CDR3 DNA sequence: TGTGCCAGCAGTGATGCCAGAGGCCACACTGAAGCTTTCTTT.

The rearrangement joins TRBV4-1 to TRBJ1-1, with D uncertain. V was cut by 0 bases and J by 2 bases, with 13 bases left in between. This CDR3 has 16 amino acids. Per germline, CDR1 MGHRA and CDR2 YSYEKL. For the CDR3, the DNA is TGCGCCAGCAGCCAAGATTGGGCAGATTTTAACACTGAAGCTTTCTTT. It translates to CASSQDWADFNTEAFF.

The chain has TRBV19 and TRBJ1-2; the D is unclear. The V gene lost 0 bases and the J gene lost 5 bases, with 16 bases spanning the gap. This CDR3 has 16 residues. CDR1 is LNHDA and CDR2 is SQIVND in the germline V gene (reference sequence). CDR3 loop: CASSIDSRGRVYGYTF. CDR3 DNA sequence: TGTGCCAGTAGTATAGATTCGCGGGGTCGGGTGTATGGCTACACCTTC.

This rearrangement joins TRBV18 to TRBJ1-1; 7 bases match TRBD1. The V gene end was trimmed by 1 base and the J gene end by 0 bases; junction bases not matched to a gene: 2. Germline V gene sequence: CDR1 KGHSH, CDR2 LQKENI. This CDR3 is built from 15 residues. CDR3 residues: CASSPRQGVNTEAFF. In nucleotides, the CDR3 is TGTGCCAGCTCACCACGACAGGGTGTGAACACTGAAGCTTTCTTT.

This clone was observed a few times. This chain uses TRBV5-1 with TRBJ1-6; the D is unclear. The CDR3 has 19 amino acids. The ends were cut back, 0 bases at V and 0 bases at J, with 16 bases in the middle. Per germline, CDR1 SGHRS and CDR2 YFSETQ. The CDR3 is CASSLGSTLKSSYNSPLHF. The CDR3 nucleotides read TGCGCCAGCAGCTTGGGCTCCACCCTTAAGAGCTCCTATAATTCACCCCTCCACTTT.

The chain recombines TRBV11-3 with TRBJ1-1; TRBD1 matches 9 bases. V shed 5 bases and J 5 bases; nucleotides not matched to a gene: 3. Germline V gene lookup returns CDR1 SGHNT and CDR2 YENEEA. CDR3 length equals 13 residues. The CDR3 is CASSLGQGTEAFF. In DNA form, the CDR3 reads TGTGCCAGCAGCCTGGGACAGGGAACTGAAGCTTTCTTT.

The chain combines TRBV27 with TRBJ1-2; a weak D match, TRBD1 (6 bases). The germline V gene has CDR1 MNHEY and CDR2 SMNVEV (reference sequence). This CDR3 spans 19 amino acids. V was pared by 4 bases and J by 4 bases, with 28 bases between. This CDR3 is CASSSSGGGQQPSFYGYTF. CDR3 nucleotide sequence: TGTGCCAGCAGTTCTTCCGGGGGGGGCCAGCAACCGTCGTTCTATGGCTACACCTTC.